This TCR beta chain was profiled in a study of shared T cell receptors in the human thymus. Assay used: immunoSEQ multiplex PCR; TCRdb lists only in-frame clones, some missing. In the table there are some 700,000 clones, 85% to 90% of which are singletons. V dropped 5 bases and J dropped 4; count of bases not matched to a gene: 8. Germline V gene sequence: CDR1 ENHRY, CDR2 SYGVKD. The CDR3 loop spans 14 amino acids. The data also belong to a second study, concerning human thymus T cells.

Sequenced: thymocytes. The sequence was obtained from a boy in the first two years of life with a congenital heart defect. The chain uses TRBV10-3 and TRBJ2-7, with 7 bases matching TRBD2. The CDR3 coding sequence is TGTGCCATCAGTAGCGGGGTCCCTATTTACGAGCAGTACTTC. It codes for CAISSGVPIYEQYF.